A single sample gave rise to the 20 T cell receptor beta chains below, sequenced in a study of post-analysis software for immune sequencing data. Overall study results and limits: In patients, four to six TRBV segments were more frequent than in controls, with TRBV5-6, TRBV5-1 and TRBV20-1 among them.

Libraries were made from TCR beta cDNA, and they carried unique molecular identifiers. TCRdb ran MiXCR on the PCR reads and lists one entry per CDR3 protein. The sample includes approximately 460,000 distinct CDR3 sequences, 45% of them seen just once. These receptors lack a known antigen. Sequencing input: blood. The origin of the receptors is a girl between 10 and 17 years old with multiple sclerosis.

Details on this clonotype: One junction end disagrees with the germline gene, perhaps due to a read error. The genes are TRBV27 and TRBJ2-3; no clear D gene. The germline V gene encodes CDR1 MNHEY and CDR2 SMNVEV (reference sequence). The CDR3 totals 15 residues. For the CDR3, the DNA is TGTACCAGCAGTTTATCCTACTTTACTTACGATACGCAGTATTTT. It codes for CTSSLSYFTYDTQYF.

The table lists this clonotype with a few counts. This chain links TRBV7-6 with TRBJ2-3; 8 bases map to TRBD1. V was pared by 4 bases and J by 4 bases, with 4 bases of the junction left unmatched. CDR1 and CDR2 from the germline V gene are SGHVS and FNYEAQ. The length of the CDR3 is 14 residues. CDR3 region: CASSSDRGADTQYF. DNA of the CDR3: TGTGCCAGCAGCTCCGACAGGGGAGCAGATACGCAGTATTTT.

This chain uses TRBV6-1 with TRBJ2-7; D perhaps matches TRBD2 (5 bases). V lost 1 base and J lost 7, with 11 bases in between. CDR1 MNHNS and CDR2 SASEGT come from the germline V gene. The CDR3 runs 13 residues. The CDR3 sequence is CASSEGTPGEQYF. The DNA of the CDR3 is TGTGCCAGCAGTGAAGGAACCCCGGGGGAGCAGTACTTC.

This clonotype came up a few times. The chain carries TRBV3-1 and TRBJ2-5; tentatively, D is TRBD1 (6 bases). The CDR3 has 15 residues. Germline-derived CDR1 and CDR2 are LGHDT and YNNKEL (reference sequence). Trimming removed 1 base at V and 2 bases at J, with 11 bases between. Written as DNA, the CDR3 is TGTGCCAGCAGCCAAGGGGCAGGGGATCAAGAGACCCAGTACTTC. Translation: CASSQGAGDQETQYF.

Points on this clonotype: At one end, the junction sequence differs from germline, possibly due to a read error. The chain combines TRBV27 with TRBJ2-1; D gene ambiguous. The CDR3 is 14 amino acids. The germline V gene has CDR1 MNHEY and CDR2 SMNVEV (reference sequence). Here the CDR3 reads CASRGYLANNVQFF. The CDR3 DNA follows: TGTGCCAGCAGAGGCTACCTCGCCAACAATGTGCAGTTCTTC.

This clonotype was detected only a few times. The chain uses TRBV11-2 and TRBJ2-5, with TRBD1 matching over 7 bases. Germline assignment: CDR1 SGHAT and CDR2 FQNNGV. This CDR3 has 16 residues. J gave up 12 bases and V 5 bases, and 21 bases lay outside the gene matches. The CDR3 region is CASSPADRPTFWMEYF. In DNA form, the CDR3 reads TGTGCCAGCAGCCCGGCGGACAGGCCGACCTTTTGGATGGAGTACTTC.

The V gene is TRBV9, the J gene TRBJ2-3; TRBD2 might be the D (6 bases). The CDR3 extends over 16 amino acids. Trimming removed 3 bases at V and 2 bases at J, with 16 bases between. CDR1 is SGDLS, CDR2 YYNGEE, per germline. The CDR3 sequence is CASSERSGYLTDTQYF. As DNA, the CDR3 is TGTGCCAGCAGCGAGAGAAGCGGGTACCTCACAGATACGCAGTATTTT. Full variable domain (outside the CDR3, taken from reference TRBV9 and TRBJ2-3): DSGVTQTPKHLITATGQRVTLRCSPRSGDLSVYWYQQSLDQGLQFLIQYYNGEERAKGNILERFSAQQFPDLHSELNLSSLELGDSALYFCASSERSGYLTDTQYFGPGTRLTVL.

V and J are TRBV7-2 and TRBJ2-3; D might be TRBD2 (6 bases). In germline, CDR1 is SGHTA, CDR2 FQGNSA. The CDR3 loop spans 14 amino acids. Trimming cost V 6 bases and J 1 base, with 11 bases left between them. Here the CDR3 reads CASREGHGTDTQYF. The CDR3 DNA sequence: TGTGCCAGCAGGGAGGGTCATGGCACAGATACGCAGTATTTT.

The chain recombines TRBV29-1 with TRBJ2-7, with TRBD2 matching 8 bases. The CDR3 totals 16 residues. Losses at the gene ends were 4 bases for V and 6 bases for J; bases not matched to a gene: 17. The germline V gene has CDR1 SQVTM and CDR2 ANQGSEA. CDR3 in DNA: TGCAGCGTTGGGGGGATTAGCGGGGAGTTCCTGGGCGAGCAGTACTTC. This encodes CSVGGISGEFLGEQYF.

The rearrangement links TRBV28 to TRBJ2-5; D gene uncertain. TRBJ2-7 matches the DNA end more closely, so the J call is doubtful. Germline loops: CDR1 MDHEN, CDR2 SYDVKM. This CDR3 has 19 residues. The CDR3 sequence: CASSFPIGTVEETGFEQYF. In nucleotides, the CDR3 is TGTGCCAGCAGTTTTCCCATAGGTACGGTAGAGGAGACGGGCTTCGAGCAGTACTTC.

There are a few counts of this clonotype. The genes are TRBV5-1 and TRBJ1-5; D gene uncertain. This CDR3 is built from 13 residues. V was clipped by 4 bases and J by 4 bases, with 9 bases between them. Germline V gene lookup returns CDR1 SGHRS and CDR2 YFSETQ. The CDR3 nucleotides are TGCGCCAGCAGCGTCTCAGTTAATCAGCCCCAGCATTTT. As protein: CASSVSVNQPQHF.

The CDR3 nucleotides read TGCGCCAGCAGCCAAGATCGTGGGGCTCTAGCGGGAGAGAACGAGCAGTACTTC. It specifies CASSQDRGALAGENEQYF. The chain couples TRBV4-3 to TRBJ2-7; 10 positions match TRBD2. The ends lost 0 bases at V and 5 bases at J; junction bases unmatched: 13. The V gene's germline CDR1 is LGHNA and CDR2 YSLEER. The CDR3 totals 18 residues.

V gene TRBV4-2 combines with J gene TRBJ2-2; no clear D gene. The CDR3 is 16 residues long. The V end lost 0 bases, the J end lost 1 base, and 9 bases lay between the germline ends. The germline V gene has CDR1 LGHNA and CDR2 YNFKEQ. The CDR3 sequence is CASSQESEKNTGELFF. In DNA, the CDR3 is TGTGCCAGCAGCCAAGAATCAGAGAAGAACACCGGGGAGCTGTTTTTT.

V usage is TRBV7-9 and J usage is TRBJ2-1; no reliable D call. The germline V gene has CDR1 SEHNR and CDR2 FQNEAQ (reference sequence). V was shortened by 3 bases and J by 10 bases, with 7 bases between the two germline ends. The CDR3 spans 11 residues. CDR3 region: CASSFGWEQFF. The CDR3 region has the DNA TGTGCCAGCAGCTTCGGGTGGGAGCAGTTCTTC.

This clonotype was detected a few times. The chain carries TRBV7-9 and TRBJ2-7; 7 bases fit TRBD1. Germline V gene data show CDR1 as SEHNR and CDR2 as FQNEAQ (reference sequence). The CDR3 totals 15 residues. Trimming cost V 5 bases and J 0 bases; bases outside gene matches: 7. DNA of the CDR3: TGTGCCAGCAGCAACCTACGGGACAGCTCCTACGAGCAGTACTTC. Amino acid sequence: CASSNLRDSSYEQYF.

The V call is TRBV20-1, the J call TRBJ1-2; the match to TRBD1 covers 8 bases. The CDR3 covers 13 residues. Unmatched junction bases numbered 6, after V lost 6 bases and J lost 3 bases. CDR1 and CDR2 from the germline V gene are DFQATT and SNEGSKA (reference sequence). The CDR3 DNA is TGCAGTGCCCCCGGACAGGGACACTATGGCTACACCTTC. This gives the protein CSAPGQGHYGYTF.

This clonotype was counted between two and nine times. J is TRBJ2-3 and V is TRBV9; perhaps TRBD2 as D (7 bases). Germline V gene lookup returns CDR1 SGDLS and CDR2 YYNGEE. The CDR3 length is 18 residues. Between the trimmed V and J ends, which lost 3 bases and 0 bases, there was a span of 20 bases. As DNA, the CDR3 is TGTGCCAGCAGCGGGAGTCGACTGGCGGGGGCTAGCACAGATACGCAGTATTTT. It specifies CASSGSRLAGASTDTQYF.

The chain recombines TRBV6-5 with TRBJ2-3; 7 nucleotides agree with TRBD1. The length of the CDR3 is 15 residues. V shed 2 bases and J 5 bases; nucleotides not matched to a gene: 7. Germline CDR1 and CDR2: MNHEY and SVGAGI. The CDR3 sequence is CASSYQRQGRDTQYF. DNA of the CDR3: TGTGCCAGCAGTTACCAGAGACAGGGTAGAGATACGCAGTATTTT.

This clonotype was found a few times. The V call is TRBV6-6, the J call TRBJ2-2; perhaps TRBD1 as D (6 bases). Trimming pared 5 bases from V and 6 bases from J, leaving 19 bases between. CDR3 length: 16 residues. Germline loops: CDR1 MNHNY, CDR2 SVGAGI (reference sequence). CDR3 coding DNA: TGTGCCAGCAGTACACCAACAGGGATGGGGGCCGGGGAGCTGTTTTTT. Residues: CASSTPTGMGAGELFF.

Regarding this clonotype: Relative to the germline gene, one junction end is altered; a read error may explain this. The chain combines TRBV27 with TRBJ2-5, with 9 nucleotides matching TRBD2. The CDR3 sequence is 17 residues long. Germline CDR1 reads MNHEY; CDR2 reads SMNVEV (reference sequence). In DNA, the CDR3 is TGCGCCGGCAGTTTACGAGGGGATGTAGCGGGAGCAGAGACCCAGTACTTC. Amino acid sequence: CAGSLRGDVAGAETQYF.